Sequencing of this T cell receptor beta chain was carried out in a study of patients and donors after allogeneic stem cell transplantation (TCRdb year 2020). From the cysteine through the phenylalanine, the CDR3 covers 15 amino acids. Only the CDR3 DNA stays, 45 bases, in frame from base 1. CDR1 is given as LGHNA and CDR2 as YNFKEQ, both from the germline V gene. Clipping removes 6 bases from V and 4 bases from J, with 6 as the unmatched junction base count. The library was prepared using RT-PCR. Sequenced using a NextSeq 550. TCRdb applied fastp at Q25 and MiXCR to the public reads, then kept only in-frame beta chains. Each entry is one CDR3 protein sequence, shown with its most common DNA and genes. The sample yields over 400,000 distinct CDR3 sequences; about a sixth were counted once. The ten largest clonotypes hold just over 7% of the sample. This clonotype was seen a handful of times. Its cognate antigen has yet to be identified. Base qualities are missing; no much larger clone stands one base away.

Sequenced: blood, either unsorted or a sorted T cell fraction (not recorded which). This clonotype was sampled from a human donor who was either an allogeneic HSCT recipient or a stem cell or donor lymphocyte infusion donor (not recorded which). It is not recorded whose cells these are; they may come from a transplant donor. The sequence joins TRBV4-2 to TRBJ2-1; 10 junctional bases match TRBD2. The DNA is TGTGCCAGCAGATTAGCGGGGGGTTTTTACAATGAGCAGTTCTTC. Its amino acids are CASRLAGGFYNEQFF.